The sequence of this TCR beta chain was determined in a study of identical twins. cDNA molecules carried unique molecular identifiers, and template switching added a universal primer site. In TCRdb, the 5' RACE reads were re-called with MiXCR into one record per CDR3 protein. Seen here are about 220,000 distinct CDR3 sequences, 9.4% observed once, and the top ten hold around 5.1%. Trimming left V 5 bases short and J 0 bases short, with 14 bases between. This CDR3 is 15 amino acids long. Germline V gives CDR1 MNHEY, CDR2 SMNVEV (reference sequence). In the case of this clonotype: Its antigen remains unknown.

Study-level points and caveats: While abundant cord blood beta clonotypes carried fewer insertions, memory repertoires showed no such pattern.

Healthy Caucasians, and only they, were the donors. The chain couples TRBV27 to TRBJ2-7, with D tentatively TRBD1 (6 bases). The clonotype originates from a young woman in good health. Source material: memory (CD45RO+) T cells sorted from blood. This CDR3 is CASSPRPDSSYEQYF. The CDR3 coding sequence is TGTGCCAGCAGTCCCCGTCCGGACAGCTCCTACGAGCAGTACTTC.